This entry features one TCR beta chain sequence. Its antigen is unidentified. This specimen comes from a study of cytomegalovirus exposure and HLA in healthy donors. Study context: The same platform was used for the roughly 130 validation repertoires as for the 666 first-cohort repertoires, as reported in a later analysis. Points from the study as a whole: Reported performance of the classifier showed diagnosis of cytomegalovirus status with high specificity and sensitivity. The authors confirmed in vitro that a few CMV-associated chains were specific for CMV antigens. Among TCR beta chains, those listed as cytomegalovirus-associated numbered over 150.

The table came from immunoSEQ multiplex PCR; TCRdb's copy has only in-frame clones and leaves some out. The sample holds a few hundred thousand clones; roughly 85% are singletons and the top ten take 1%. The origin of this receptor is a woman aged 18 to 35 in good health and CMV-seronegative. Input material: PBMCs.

The CDR3 coding sequence is TGTGCCAGCAGCTTTACGACTAGCACAGATACGCAGTATTTT. It codes for CASSFTTSTDTQYF. The rearrangement links TRBV11-3 to TRBJ2-3; D is uncertain. The CDR3 runs 14 residues. Trimming shortened V by 3 bases and J by 0 bases, and 7 bases separated the two germline ends. The germline CDR1 and CDR2 sequences are SGHNT and YENEEA. Full variable domain (missing parts from reference TRBV11-3 and TRBJ2-3): EAGVVQSPRYKIIEKKQPVAFWCNPISGHNTLYWYLQNLGQGPELLIRYENEEAVDDSQLPKDRFSAERLKGVDSTLKIQPAELGDSAVYLCASSFTTSTDTQYFGPGTRLTVL.